The clone carrying this T cell receptor beta chain was observed a handful of times. The repertoire was sequenced with immunoSEQ multiplex PCR; TCRdb's copy has only in-frame clones and lacks some. This sample has around 120,000 clones, with roughly 91% found just once. This sample was included in a study of T cell responses to AZD1222 COVID-19 vaccine. Trimming cost V 5 bases and J 9 bases, with 11 bases left between them. This CDR3 is 13 amino acids long. The receptor was derived from an adult who received the AZD1222 COVID-19 vaccine. The sequencing here drew on peripheral blood, taken 28 days after the second AZD1222 dose. This sequence joins TRBV12-3 or TRBV12-4 and TRBJ1-6; D remains unclear. Here the CDR3 reads CASSTSDSSPLHF. Written as DNA, the CDR3 is TGTGCCAGCAGTACTAGCGATAGTTCACCCCTCCACTTT.